Here is one T cell receptor beta chain with its context. Other DNA sequences within the sample encode an identical CDR3. This entry belongs to a study of cytomegalovirus exposure and HLA in healthy donors. The germline gives CDR1 SNHLY, CDR2 FYNNEI. V was cut by 6 bases and J by 1 base, with 7 bases left in between. The CDR3 loop spans 13 amino acids. PCR was performed using 60 Vbeta and 13 Jbeta primers. The assay was immunoSEQ multiplex PCR, and TCRdb's table has in-frame clones only and misses some. The profile shows about 130,000 clones, 77% of them singletons. Sequenced: PBMCs. This TCR derives from a woman aged 35 to 49 in good health and CMV-seropositive. This sequence joins TRBV2 and TRBJ1-3; D possibly corresponds to TRBD1 (6 bases). CDR3: CASRRGSGNTIYF. The CDR3 nucleotides are TGTGCCAGCAGGAGGGGGTCTGGAAACACCATATATTTT.